The 21 T cell receptor beta chains listed next were all sequenced from one sample in a study of T cells in women clearing cervical HPV infection. Generated by immunoSEQ multiplex PCR, the TCRdb table keeps only in-frame clones and is missing some. The clone table shows over 45,000 clones, with the ten largest holding 0.8% to 1%. Sequencing was carried out using blood buffy coat. These receptors were obtained from a woman between 18 and 69 years old with a cervical HPV16 infection that either progressed to CIN3+ or cleared (not recorded which).

Points on this clone: Coverage ceases 3 residues before the CDR3 finishes, and the germline J gene fills in the end. The V call is TRBV6-1, the J call TRBJ2-4, with 7 nucleotides matching TRBD1. The CDR3 has 13 residues. Germline V lookup: CDR1 MNHNS, CDR2 SASEGT. The V gene end was trimmed by 4 bases and the J gene end by 7 bases; junction bases not matched to a gene: 4. The sequenced CDR3 bases are TGTGCCAGCAGTGCCCGGACAGGCAACATT. It is translated as CASSARTGNI. The entire CDR3 sequence reads CASSARTGNIQYF.

For this clone: The missing CDR3 end, 3 residues past where the read stops, is filled in from the germline J gene. This chain uses TRBV5-5 with TRBJ1-1; D call uncertain. The CDR3 runs to 13 residues. The V and J ends lost 3 bases and 0 bases respectively, with 6 bases between them. Germline lookup yields CDR1 SGHKS and CDR2 YYEKEE (reference sequence). The DNA read from the CDR3 is TGTGCCAGCAGCTCACAGCTGAACACTGAA. It yields the protein CASSSQLNTE. The CDR3, in full, reads CASSSQLNTEAFF.

Details on this clone: The CDR3 is cut off 3 residues early in the read; its end comes from the germline J gene. The rearrangement joins TRBV3-1 (or the pseudogene TRBV3-2) to TRBJ2-2; 7 nucleotides agree with TRBD1. There are 16 residues in the CDR3. The V segment lost 2 bases and the J segment 1 base; nucleotides outside the gene matches: 4. Germline-derived CDR1 and CDR2 are LGHDT and YNNKEL (reference sequence). The part of the CDR3 DNA that was read is TGTGCCAGCAGCCAAACAGGGGTCCTGAACACCGGGGAG. Protein: CASSQTGVLNTGE. The full CDR3 protein is CASSQTGVLNTGELFF.

Comments on this clone: The CDR3 end lies 3 residues beyond the end of the read and is filled in from the germline J gene. V is TRBV2 and J is TRBJ1-6, with unresolved D. Germline V CDR1 and CDR2: SNHLY, FYNNEI. The CDR3 totals 16 residues. V dropped 1 base and J dropped 4 bases, with 11 bases sitting between them. The CDR3 loop reads CASSEGSQIYNSPLHF. The sequenced CDR3 bases are TGTGCCAGCAGTGAAGGAAGTCAGATATATAATTCACCC.

With respect to this clone: Read data end 3 residues before the CDR3 end; the end is taken from the germline J gene. The chain carries TRBV2 and TRBJ1-6; 9 bases align to TRBD1. With V trimmed by 0 bases and J by 8 bases, 5 bases remained unmatched. This CDR3 comprises 16 residues. Per the germline V gene, CDR1 is SNHLY and CDR2 is FYNNEI. Partial CDR3 DNA: TGTGCCAGCAGTGAAGCCGGGGGGACAGGGCATTCACCC. Translated: CASSEAGGTGHSP. The full CDR3 protein reads CASSEAGGTGHSPLHF.

Note on this clone: The read ends 3 residues early relative to the CDR3; the germline J gene fills the gap. The chain couples TRBV12-3 or TRBV12-4 to TRBJ1-4, with 8 bases lining up with TRBD1. This CDR3 spans 12 amino acids. The covered CDR3 bases are TGTGCCAGCAGTTTCCGGGACAGGATA. Its protein product is CASSFRDRI. The CDR3 reads in full as CASSFRDRILFF.

A remark on this clone: The read falls 3 residues short of the CDR3 end, and the missing part is taken from the germline J gene. The chain carries TRBV2 and TRBJ2-7; a weak D match, TRBD2 (5 bases). There are 13 residues in the CDR3. The V end lost 5 bases, the J end lost 5 bases, and 13 bases lay between the germline ends. Per germline, CDR1 SNHLY and CDR2 FYNNEI. The covered CDR3 bases are TGTGCCAGCAGTACGGACGGGGTCAACGAG. Amino acid sequence: CASSTDGVNE. In full, the CDR3 is CASSTDGVNEQYF.

A word on this clone: The sequence runs out 3 residues before the end of the CDR3; the remainder is reconstructed from the germline J gene. V gene TRBV5-4 combines with J gene TRBJ1-4; D might be TRBD1 (6 bases). The CDR3 consists of 16 residues. V dropped 0 bases and J dropped 0 bases, with 9 bases sitting between them. The germline gives CDR1 SGHNT, CDR2 YYREEE (reference sequence). CDR3 DNA, as far as it was read: TGTGCCAGCAGCTTGGGACAGGATGCAACTAATGAAAAA. Translated, it gives CASSLGQDATNEK. The full-length CDR3 reads as CASSLGQDATNEKLFF.

To note about this clone: The CDR3 is cut off 3 residues early in the read; its end comes from the germline J gene. The chain uses TRBV20-1 and TRBJ1-5; perhaps TRBD1 as D (5 bases). Germline V CDR1 and CDR2: DFQATT, SNEGSKA (reference sequence). Deletions cut 2 bases from V and 2 bases from J, with 10 bases between. The CDR3 consists of 14 residues. The chain's CDR3 is CSARTQGGNQPQHF. The part of the CDR3 DNA that was read is TGCAGTGCTAGAACCCAGGGTGGCAATCAGCCC.

To note about this clone: The read halts 3 residues ahead of the CDR3 end, with the missing end drawn from the germline J gene. This chain connects TRBV4-2 to TRBJ2-5; D ambiguous. This CDR3 spans 16 amino acids. Germline lookup yields CDR1 LGHNA and CDR2 YNFKEQ. The V gene lost 2 bases and the J gene lost 5 bases, with 18 bases spanning the gap. The CDR3 spells CASSQSSEPPGETQYF. The CDR3 DNA, read in part, is TGTGCCAGCAGCCAATCGTCGGAGCCCCCCGGGGAGACC.

On this clone: The read gets to within 3 residues of the CDR3 end, and the germline J gene fills in the rest. The rearrangement joins TRBV5-1 to TRBJ1-1; a weak D match, TRBD1 (6 bases). Germline CDR1 SGHRS, CDR2 YFSETQ. Between the trimmed V and J ends, which lost 0 bases and 7 bases, there was a span of 16 bases. The CDR3 runs 15 residues. CDR3 DNA, as far as it was read: TGCGCCAGCAGCTTGGAGGGGGGGGGTTCCCGTGAA. The encoded protein is CASSLEGGGSRE. The whole CDR3 protein is CASSLEGGGSREAFF.

In the case of this clone: The read is 3 residues too short to cover the CDR3 end, so that end is filled in from the germline J gene. This chain connects TRBV5-1 to TRBJ2-2; 12 nucleotides match TRBD1. CDR1 and CDR2 (germline): SGHRS, YFSETQ. This CDR3 has 17 residues. The CDR3 bases that were read are TGCGCCAGCAGATACGGGACAGGGGGCTCTGGGGCCAACGTG. Residues: CASRYGTGGSGANV. The whole CDR3 reads CASRYGTGGSGANVLFF.

As for this clone: The read terminates 3 residues before the CDR3 end, so the remaining end is supplied by the germline J gene. The genes are TRBV29-1 and TRBJ2-6; 7 bases match TRBD1. Germline V lookup: CDR1 SQVTM, CDR2 ANQGSEA. The ends lost 6 bases at V and 3 bases at J; junction bases unmatched: 14. CDR3 length: 17 amino acids. The CDR3 is CSVAGTDFSDGANVLTF. The sequenced part of the CDR3 DNA is TGCAGCGTCGCCGGGACAGACTTCTCGGATGGGGCCAACGTC.

Concerning this clone: From the germline J gene comes the end of the CDR3, since the read stops 3 residues before it. V usage is TRBV19 and J usage is TRBJ2-3, with D hard to call. Germline V gene lookup returns CDR1 LNHDA and CDR2 SQIVND (reference sequence). Trimming stripped 0 bases from V and 2 bases from J, with 6 bases between. There are 14 residues in the CDR3. The sequenced CDR3 bases are TGTGCCAGTAGTATAGATCGTATCACAGATACG. Translating it yields CASSIDRITDT. The full CDR3 reads CASSIDRITDTQYF.

Remarks on this clone: The read halts 3 residues ahead of the CDR3 end, with the missing end drawn from the germline J gene. This rearrangement joins TRBV7-9 to TRBJ1-4; D is unresolved. The CDR3 length is 13 residues. The germline V gene encodes CDR1 SEHNR and CDR2 FQNEAQ (reference sequence). The chain's CDR3 is CASSQTTPSPLFF. The CDR3 bases that were read are TGTGCCAGCAGCCAAACTACCCCCTCACCA. The whole variable domain, remainder taken from reference TRBV7-9 and TRBJ1-4, is DTGVSQNPRHKITKRGQNVTFRCDPISEHNRLYWYRQTLGQGPEFLTYFQNEAQLEKSRLLSDRFSAERPKGSFSTLEIQRTEQGDSAMYLCASSQTTPSPLFFGSGTQLSVL.

About this clone: At one end, the junction sequence differs from germline, possibly due to a read error. With the read ending 3 residues before the CDR3 end, the germline J gene is used to fill in that end. Other DNA sequences in this specimen translate into the identical CDR3. The chain is built from TRBV7-9 and TRBJ1-3; D not certain. Germline lookup yields CDR1 SEHNR and CDR2 FQNEAQ (reference sequence). This CDR3 is 14 amino acids long. The sequenced part of the CDR3 DNA is TGTGCCAGCAGACTTACTAGCTCTGGAAACACG. As protein: CASRLTSSGNT. The full CDR3 protein reads CASRLTSSGNTIYF.

As regards this clone: The CDR3 end lies 3 residues beyond the end of the read and is filled in from the germline J gene. The chain employs TRBV5-1 and TRBJ2-4; 8 nucleotides match TRBD2. J gave up 2 bases and V 1 base, and 8 bases lay outside the gene matches. Germline values: CDR1 SGHRS, CDR2 YFSETQ. CDR3 length: 17 amino acids. CDR3 DNA, as far as it was read: TGCGCCAGCAGCTTGTACGGCGGGGGGCGCACCAAAAACATT. Protein sequence: CASSLYGGGRTKNI. The complete CDR3 sequence is CASSLYGGGRTKNIQYF.

As to this clone: The CDR3 end falls 3 residues outside the read, so it is completed with the germline J gene. The rearrangement links TRBV18 to TRBJ2-2; D is unresolved. This CDR3 is 13 amino acids long. CDR1 is KGHSH, CDR2 LQKENI, per germline. V was clipped by 3 bases and J by 3 bases, with 5 bases between them. Incomplete CDR3 DNA: TGTGCCAGCTCACCGCTAGACACCGGGGAG. This codes for CASSPLDTGE. The CDR3 in full is CASSPLDTGELFF.

As concerns this clone: The CDR3 is cut off 3 residues early in the read; its end comes from the germline J gene. The chain employs TRBV5-1 and TRBJ1-3; a weak D match, TRBD1 (5 bases). The CDR3 totals 15 residues. The V end lost 0 bases, the J end lost 2 bases, and 9 bases lay between the germline ends. CDR1 and CDR2 from the germline V gene are SGHRS and YFSETQ. CDR3 DNA, as far as it was read: TGCGCCAGCAGCTTGGGGCCAGGGACTGGAAACACC. Translated, it gives CASSLGPGTGNT. The full CDR3 protein reads CASSLGPGTGNTIYF.

Turning to this clone: Read data end 3 residues before the CDR3 end; the end is taken from the germline J gene. V and J are TRBV18 and TRBJ1-2; tentative D call: TRBD1 (6 bases). The CDR3 totals 15 residues. CDR1 and CDR2 from the germline V gene are KGHSH and LQKENI. The CDR3 loop reads CASSPYRASTYDYTF. The covered CDR3 bases are TGTGCCAGCTCACCTTACAGGGCTTCCACCTACGAC.

Turning to this clone: The read ends 3 residues early relative to the CDR3; the germline J gene fills the gap. In the same sample, other DNA sequences code for this CDR3. The V call is TRBV5-1, the J call TRBJ1-3, with 7 nucleotides matching TRBD1. Germline lookup yields CDR1 SGHRS and CDR2 YFSETQ. This CDR3 contains 18 residues. V lost 0 bases, J lost 0 bases, and 9 bases stayed unmatched. This CDR3 reads CASSLAGNRGYSGNTIYF. The covered CDR3 bases are TGCGCCAGCAGCTTGGCAGGAAACAGGGGCTACTCTGGAAACACC.